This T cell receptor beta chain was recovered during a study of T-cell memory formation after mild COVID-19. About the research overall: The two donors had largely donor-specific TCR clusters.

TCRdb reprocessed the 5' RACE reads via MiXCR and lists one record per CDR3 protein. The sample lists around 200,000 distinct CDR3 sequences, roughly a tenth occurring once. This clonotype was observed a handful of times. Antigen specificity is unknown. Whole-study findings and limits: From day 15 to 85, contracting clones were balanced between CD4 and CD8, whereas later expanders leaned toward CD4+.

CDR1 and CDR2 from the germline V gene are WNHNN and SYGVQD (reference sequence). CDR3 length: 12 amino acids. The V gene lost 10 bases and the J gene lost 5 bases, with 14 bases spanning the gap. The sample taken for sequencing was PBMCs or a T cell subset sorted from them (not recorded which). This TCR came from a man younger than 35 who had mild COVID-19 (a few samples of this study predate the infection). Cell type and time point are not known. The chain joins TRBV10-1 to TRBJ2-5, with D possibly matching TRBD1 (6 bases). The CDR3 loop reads CATRGEGETQYF. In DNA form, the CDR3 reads TGCGCCACCAGGGGCGAAGGGGAGACCCAGTACTTC.